These 13 T cell receptor beta chains originate from one sample sequenced in a study of blood T cell repertoires in COVID-19. Assay: immunoSEQ multiplex PCR; the TCRdb copy retains only in-frame clones and omits some. The table records hundreds of thousands of clones, 75% to 90% of them present only once. Material: peripheral blood. These receptors originate from a man aged 55 to 70 who had recovered from COVID-19.

J is TRBJ1-1 and V is TRBV27; 7 bases are a match to TRBD1. The germline gives CDR1 MNHEY, CDR2 SMNVEV (reference sequence). Trimming took 5 bases from V and 5 from J; bases not matched to a gene: 8. CDR3 length: 14 residues. The CDR3 DNA sequence: TGTGCCAGCAGTCCGTACAGGGGTGGAACTGAAGCTTTCTTT. Protein: CASSPYRGGTEAFF.

The chain uses TRBV7-3 and TRBJ2-1; D possibly corresponds to TRBD2 (5 bases). Germline lookup yields CDR1 SGHTA and CDR2 FQGTGA. The CDR3 runs to 15 residues. V dropped 5 bases and J dropped 1 base, with 12 bases sitting between them. DNA for the CDR3: TGTGCCAGCAGCCAACTAGTGGGATCCTACAATGAGCAGTTCTTC. This sequence encodes CASSQLVGSYNEQFF.

This chain connects TRBV9 to TRBJ2-1, with 7 bases that match TRBD2. The germline CDR1 and CDR2 sequences are SGDLS and YYNGEE. The CDR3 is made up of 15 amino acids. The J segment lost 3 bases and the V segment lost 4 bases, leaving 7 bases of the junction unmatched. The DNA of the CDR3 is TGTGCCAGCAGCACCCGTAGCGGGCTCTACAATGAGCAGTTCTTC. Amino acids: CASSTRSGLYNEQFF.

V usage is TRBV14 and J usage is TRBJ2-1, with 9 bases matching TRBD2. The CDR3 runs to 16 residues. The junction had 12 bases not matched to a gene; V was cut back by 4 bases and J by 8 bases. Germline loops: CDR1 SGHDN, CDR2 FVKESK. The CDR3 region has the DNA TGTGCCAGCAGCCCCCTCGGACTAGCGCCGGGACATGAGCAGTTCTTC. It is translated as CASSPLGLAPGHEQFF.

The chain has TRBV14 and TRBJ2-2; perhaps TRBD2 as D (5 bases). This CDR3 is built from 15 residues. The V end was cut by 0 bases, the J end by 6 bases, with 11 bases between. Germline assignment: CDR1 SGHDN and CDR2 FVKESK. The chain's CDR3 is CASSQDQSGPGELFF. CDR3 bases: TGTGCCAGCAGCCAAGACCAGAGCGGTCCCGGGGAGCTGTTTTTT. Based on the CDR3 plus reference TRBV14 and TRBJ2-2, the full variable domain is EAGVTQFPSHSVIEKGQTVTLRCDPISGHDNLYWYRRVMGKEIKFLLHFVKESKQDESGMPNNRFLAERTGGTYSTLKVQPAELEDSGVYFCASSQDQSGPGELFFGEGSRLTVL.

The chain combines TRBV7-8 with TRBJ2-7; 7 nucleotides align to TRBD1. The CDR3 is 15 residues long. Germline V gene data show CDR1 as SGHVS and CDR2 as FQNEAQ. The J segment lost 1 base and the V segment lost 5 bases, leaving 8 bases of the junction unmatched. CDR3 amino acids: CASSPVRDSSYEQYF. The CDR3 DNA reads TGTGCCAGCAGCCCCGTTAGGGACAGTTCCTACGAGCAGTACTTC.

J is TRBJ1-5 and V is TRBV6-5, with D uncertain. This CDR3 has 13 amino acids. Deletions cut 7 bases from V and 0 bases from J, with 7 bases between. In germline, CDR1 is MNHEY, CDR2 SVGAGI. The DNA for the CDR3 is TGTGCCAGCATCCTAAATAGCAATCAGCCCCAGCATTTT. As protein: CASILNSNQPQHF.

The chain is built from TRBV27 and TRBJ2-7; D is uncertain. CDR1 is MNHEY, CDR2 SMNVEV, per germline (reference sequence). The CDR3 length is 13 residues. Trimming took 5 bases from V and 3 from J, leaving 11 bases between them. CDR3 in DNA: TGTGCCAGCAGTCCACATGAAATCTACGAGCAGTACTTC. Protein: CASSPHEIYEQYF.

The chain uses TRBV7-3 and TRBJ1-2; D uncertain. The CDR3 runs to 12 residues. The V gene's germline CDR1 is SGHTA and CDR2 FQGTGA. Trimming removed 5 bases at V and 4 bases at J, with 8 bases between. CDR3 nucleotides: TGTGCCAGCAGCCTGCCAGGCTATGGCTACACCTTC. The encoded protein is CASSLPGYGYTF.

In this sample, this clone turned up once. V is TRBV7-2 and J is TRBJ1-3; D is undetermined. CDR3 length: 15 residues. Germline V gene lookup returns CDR1 SGHTA and CDR2 FQGNSA. V was pared by 3 bases and J by 3 bases, with 12 bases between. CDR3 sequence (DNA): TGTGCCAGCAGCTTCCTAGCCGGAGTTGGAAACACCATATATTTT. This gives the protein CASSFLAGVGNTIYF.

The chain employs TRBV24-1 and TRBJ2-1; TRBD1 matches at 8 bases. Germline CDR1 KGHDR, CDR2 SFDVKD. The CDR3 has 16 amino acids. Losses at the gene ends were 9 bases for V and 0 bases for J; bases not matched to a gene: 9. CDR3 residues: CATARQGTSSYNEQFF. CDR3 nucleotide sequence: TGTGCCACCGCCCGACAGGGGACCAGCTCCTACAATGAGCAGTTCTTC.

V usage is TRBV9 and J usage is TRBJ1-1; 7 bases line up with TRBD1. The CDR3 sequence is 15 residues long. The ends lost 4 bases at V and 1 base at J; junction bases unmatched: 7. Germline V CDR1 and CDR2: SGDLS, YYNGEE. The DNA for the CDR3 is TGTGCCAGCAGCCCCCAGGGGGGACAGAACACTGAAGCTTTCTTT. Translated, it gives CASSPQGGQNTEAFF.

The chain links TRBV9 to TRBJ2-7; 9 nucleotides align to TRBD2. Germline CDR1 is SGDLS and CDR2 is YYNGEE. The CDR3 extends over 15 amino acids. Germline trimming cut 3 bases from V and 4 bases from J; bases unmatched to any gene: 8. CDR3 bases: TGTGCCAGCAGCGCCCAAGCGGGGGGAGGGTACGAGCAGTACTTC. Its protein is CASSAQAGGGYEQYF.